The 8 T cell receptor beta chains below all came from one sample that was sequenced in a study of cytomegalovirus exposure and HLA in healthy donors. PCR was performed using 60 Vbeta and 13 Jbeta primers. Profiled with immunoSEQ multiplex PCR; TCRdb holds only in-frame clones, not every one. The sample includes fewer than 200,000 clones, about 85% of them seen just once. Sequenced input: PBMCs. Every receptor here comes from a man under 40 in good health and CMV-seropositive.

CDR3 loop: CASSLDSGNTDTQYF. The CDR3, as DNA: TGCGCCAGCAGCTTAGATAGCGGAAACACAGATACGCAGTATTTT. The rearrangement uses TRBV5-1 and TRBJ2-3; D perhaps matches TRBD2 (6 bases). The CDR3 runs 15 residues. Germline loops: CDR1 SGHRS, CDR2 YFSETQ. V was trimmed by 2 bases and J by 2 bases, leaving 12 bases between them.

The chain combines TRBV5-1 with TRBJ2-3; 14 bases align to TRBD2. The CDR3 contains 16 residues. In germline, CDR1 is SGHRS, CDR2 YFSETQ. The V gene end was trimmed by 4 bases and the J gene end by 6 bases; junction bases not matched to a gene: 7. CDR3 loop: CASSLGGTSGSDTQYF. Here the CDR3 DNA reads TGCGCCAGCAGCCTGGGAGGGACTAGCGGGAGTGATACGCAGTATTTT. The full variable domain, in which reference TRBV5-1 and TRBJ2-3 provide the parts outside the CDR3, is KAGVTQTPRYLIKTRGQQVTLSCSPISGHRSVSWYQQTPGQGLQFLFEYFSETQRNKGNFPGRFSGRQFSNSRSEMNVSTLELGDSALYLCASSLGGTSGSDTQYFGPGTRLTVL.

V and J are TRBV5-6 and TRBJ2-1, with 9 bases lining up with TRBD2. Trimming cost V 4 bases and J 6 bases; bases outside gene matches: 8. The CDR3 is made up of 15 amino acids. Germline assignment: CDR1 SGHDT and CDR2 YYEEEE. CDR3 region: CASSLAGNGINEQFF. The CDR3 DNA follows: TGTGCCAGCAGCCTAGCGGGAAATGGGATCAATGAGCAGTTCTTC.

J is TRBJ2-1 and V is TRBV7-6; D possibly corresponds to TRBD1 (5 bases). Trimming shortened V by 2 bases and J by 6 bases, and 11 bases separated the two germline ends. The CDR3 length is 14 residues. Germline loops: CDR1 SGHVS, CDR2 FNYEAQ. In DNA form, the CDR3 reads TGTGCCAGCAGCTTATCTTCAAGGGGCAATGAGCAGTTCTTC. This gives the protein CASSLSSRGNEQFF.

This clone was detected only a few times. The chain joins TRBV5-1 to TRBJ1-1, with unresolved D. V was shortened by 0 bases and J by 0 bases, with 6 bases between the two germline ends. CDR1 and CDR2 (germline): SGHRS, YFSETQ. The CDR3 runs to 14 residues. CDR3 loop: CASSLDQVNTEAFF. In DNA, the CDR3 is TGCGCCAGCAGCTTGGATCAGGTGAACACTGAAGCTTTCTTT.

This chain connects TRBV6-6 to TRBJ1-2; no reliable D call. CDR1 and CDR2 from the germline V gene are MNHNY and SVGAGI (reference sequence). Trimming left V 6 bases short and J 4 bases short, with 15 bases between. This CDR3 has 14 amino acids. The chain's CDR3 is CASREGGFSYGYTF. CDR3 DNA sequence: TGTGCCAGCAGGGAGGGCGGTTTCAGCTATGGCTACACCTTC.

CDR3 residues: CASSLLQSNQPQHF. In DNA, the CDR3 is TGTGCCAGCAGTTTATTGCAGAGCAATCAGCCCCAGCATTTT. The V and J genes are TRBV28 and TRBJ1-5; D remains unclear. V lost 1 base and J 1 base, leaving 5 bases between the germline ends. The CDR3 contains 14 residues. The germline V gene has CDR1 MDHEN and CDR2 SYDVKM.

The V and J genes are TRBV14 and TRBJ1-2, with D unresolved. This CDR3 has 13 residues. V was clipped by 4 bases and J by 12 bases, with 18 bases between them. Germline-derived CDR1 and CDR2 are SGHDN and FVKESK. For the CDR3, the DNA is TGTGCCAGCAGCCCCCGAGCCTGGAGCTTTAACACCTTC. This encodes CASSPRAWSFNTF.